This T cell receptor beta chain was profiled in a study of cytomegalovirus exposure and HLA in healthy donors. Turning to the study itself: There were approximately 400 genotyped donors. Of these, roughly 84% fell in the genetic ancestry cluster associated with self-reported Caucasian donors. General study points: Presence/absence analyses assumed roughly uniform sequencing depth across donors.

Germline trimming cut 5 bases from V and 4 bases from J; bases unmatched to any gene: 5. Looked up from germline, CDR1 is SGHTA and CDR2 is FQGNSA. There are 14 residues in the CDR3. As for this clone: The antigen remains unidentified.

Healthy bone marrow donors supplied every sample. Whereas donors were nominally healthy upon sampling, unrecorded immune exposures were probable. PCR amplification relied on 60 Vbeta primers (plus 13 Jbeta primers). Some clones are missing from TCRdb's copy, which holds only in-frame ones; the method was immunoSEQ multiplex PCR. The profile covers 270,000 or so clones, with roughly 91% appearing a single time and 1.7% taken by the ten largest. V is TRBV7-2 and J is TRBJ1-1; 9 nucleotides agree with TRBD1. This receptor was taken from a girl aged 2-10 years in good health and CMV-seronegative. What was sequenced was PBMCs. Here the CDR3 DNA reads TGTGCCAGCAGCACACAGGGGGCGAGCACTGAAGCTTTCTTT. Its translation: CASSTQGASTEAFF.